This TCR beta chain was identified during a study of blood T cells in healthy people across ages. Study-level results: Researchers said unsorted PBMCs prevented a conclusive naive versus antigen-experienced comparison. Among long-lived donors, naive CD4+ cells were more numerous and diversity higher than in aged donors.

This clonotype has a count of ten or more. The target antigen is unknown. PCR was performed a second time for roughly 7 to 12 cycles using a sample-barcoded 5' primer and a J-beta primer mix. Individual samples furnished no less than 2.5 million CDR3-containing paired-end reads apiece. TCRdb re-called the 5' RACE reads with MiXCR, one entry per CDR3 protein. The sample records about 700,000 distinct CDR3 sequences, less than 40% being singletons. The CDR3 contains 14 residues. Germline V gene lookup returns CDR1 SGHNT and CDR2 YYREEE (reference sequence). V was clipped by 4 bases and J by 5 bases, with 15 bases between them.

The material sequenced was blood. The chain combines TRBV5-4 with TRBJ2-5; TRBD2 might be the D (6 bases). The receptor comes from a woman of 80 years or more in good health. The CDR3 loop reads CASSPGALEETQYF. The DNA for the CDR3 is TGTGCCAGCAGCCCGGGAGCTCTGGAGGAGACCCAGTACTTC.